Listed below are T cell receptor beta chains from one sample, sequenced in a study of post-analysis software for immune sequencing data. TCRdb recomputed calls from the PCR reads with MiXCR, one row per CDR3 protein. This sample has 450,000 to 700,000 distinct CDR3 sequences, with 44% found just once. Sequenced input: blood. These receptors came from a girl under 18 with multiple sclerosis. CDR3s include the opening cysteine and the closing phenylalanine or tryptophan. A D gene is named only where the DNA matches it firmly. Expanded clones get a size class; other rows say once, few or many, or leave the size out.

clone_size	v_call	j_call	d_call	cdr3_nt	cdr3_aa
NA	TRBV27	TRBJ1-2	NA	TGTGCCAGCAGTTTATCGGGGGCAGGAATTGGCTACACCTTC	CASSLSGAGIGYTF
NA	TRBV29-1	TRBJ1-2	NA	TGCAGCGTTGAAGACCGATCTTTAGGCTACACCTTC	CSVEDRSLGYTF
few	TRBV6-5	TRBJ1-2	NA	TGTGCCAGCAGTAGTACAGCCCACTATGGCTACACCTTC	CASSSTAHYGYTF
NA	TRBV4-2	TRBJ2-3	TRBD2	TGTGCCAGCAGCCTCACCGCGACTAGCGGGAGCACAGATACGCGGTATTTT	CASSLTATSGSTDTRYF
few	TRBV3-1	TRBJ2-1	NA	TGTGCCAGCAGCCCGGGTTTGGTCGGTGCCTACAATGAGCAGTTCTTC	CASSPGLVGAYNEQFF
few	TRBV29-1	TRBJ2-1	TRBD2	TGCAGCGTTGGAGTCCGACTAGCGGGTGGTGAGCAGTTCTTC	CSVGVRLAGGEQFF
NA	TRBV20-1	TRBJ1-2	NA	TGCAGTGCTAGAGATCAGGCACGCCACTATGGCTACACCTTC	CSARDQARHYGYTF
NA	TRBV12-3/TRBV12-4	TRBJ2-4	TRBD1	TGTGCCAGCAGTTTTATAGGACAGGGGAGAGAGCAGTACTTC	CASSFIGQGREQYF
NA	TRBV20-1	TRBJ2-3	NA	TGCAGTGCTAGAGATCCGGCTAGACTAACAGATACGCAGTATTTT	CSARDPARLTDTQYF
NA	TRBV5-1	TRBJ2-6	NA	TGCGCCAGCAGCTTGGCCTACAGGGAAAGGGTTTCTGGGGCCAACGTCCTGACTTTC	CASSLAYRERVSGANVLTF
NA	TRBV6-1	TRBJ2-6	NA	TGTGCCAGCAGTGAAGCACAGCTTTCTGGGGCCAACGTCCTGACTTTC	CASSEAQLSGANVLTF
few	TRBV5-6	TRBJ2-1	TRBD2	TGTGCCAGCAGCTTCGGGGGGGAGTACAATGAGCAGTTCTTC	CASSFGGEYNEQFF
NA	TRBV4-1	TRBJ2-1	NA	TGCGCCAGCAGCCAAGATAGTGGACTTGAGCAGTTCTTC	CASSQDSGLEQFF
few	TRBV12-3/TRBV12-4	TRBJ2-1	NA	TGTGCCAGCAGTACCCGAAGCGGGCCCTCCTACAATGAGCAGTTCTTC	CASSTRSGPSYNEQFF
once	TRBV5-8	TRBJ2-6	NA	TGTGCCAGCAGCTTGGGTTCCAGGGAGGTCTCTGGGGCCAACGTCCTGACTTTC	CASSLGSREVSGANVLTF
few	TRBV20-1	TRBJ2-3	TRBD2	TGCAGTGCTAGTTCGCGGGGGGGCGGAGATACGCAGTATTTT	CSASSRGGGDTQYF
NA	TRBV20-1	TRBJ2-1	TRBD2	TGCAGTGCTCAACTGAGCGGGAGGTCCCACAATGAGCAGTTCTTC	CSAQLSGRSHNEQFF
NA	TRBV5-4	TRBJ2-1	TRBD1	TGTGCCAGCAGCTTGGTAGGGGGCTTCTCCAATGAGCAGTTCTTC	CASSLVGGFSNEQFF
NA	TRBV7-9	TRBJ1-1	TRBD1	TGTGCCAGCAGTCCCCACAGGGGTACGAACACTGAAGCTTTCTTT	CASSPHRGTNTEAFF
NA	TRBV2	TRBJ2-1	TRBD1	TGTGCCAGCAGTGAAAAGACAGGGGGGTACAATGAGCAGTTCTTC	CASSEKTGGYNEQFF
few	TRBV11-3	TRBJ2-3	NA	TGTGCCAGCAGCTTAGGAGGGCCAGATACGCAGTATTTT	CASSLGGPDTQYF
NA	TRBV7-6	TRBJ2-7	NA	TGTGTCAGCAGCCTTAGCAGGGGGAGGAACGAGCAGTACTTC	CVSSLSRGRNEQYF
once	TRBV29-1	TRBJ2-3	TRBD2	TGCAGCGCCGGGCGGGAGAGAATAGATACGCAGTATTTT	CSAGRERIDTQYF
few	TRBV10-3	TRBJ2-1	TRBD2	TGTGCCATCGGAGGGACTAGCGGGGGGTGGCAGTTCTTC	CAIGGTSGGWQFF
few	TRBV5-1	TRBJ2-7	TRBD1	TGCGCCAGCAGCTTGGCCCGGACAGGGACGAACGAGCAGTACTTC	CASSLARTGTNEQYF
NA	TRBV12-3/TRBV12-4	TRBJ2-7	TRBD1	TGTGCCAGCAGCAAAGGGACAGACTACGAGCAGTACTTC	CASSKGTDYEQYF
NA	TRBV3-1	TRBJ2-7	TRBD2	TGTGCCAGCAGCCGAGGAGCGGGAGGAATCAACGAGCAGTACTTC	CASSRGAGGINEQYF
NA	TRBV6-6	TRBJ2-7	NA	TGTGCCAGCAGTTTCGACGGAGACTACGAGCAGTACTTC	CASSFDGDYEQYF
NA	TRBV6-5	TRBJ2-7	NA	TGTGCCAGCAGTTACTCCCCCGGCAGGGTATCCTACGAGCAGTACTTC	CASSYSPGRVSYEQYF
NA	TRBV29-1	TRBJ2-3	NA	TGCAGCGTTGTCTACCTAGTCTCCACAGATACGCAGTATTTT	CSVVYLVSTDTQYF
NA	TRBV7-9	TRBJ2-1	TRBD2	TGTGCTAGCAGCCCAGCGGGAGTTTCAATCAATGAGCAGTTCTTC	CASSPAGVSINEQFF
NA	TRBV2	TRBJ2-5	NA	TGTGCCAGCAATGGAGCTGGGGAGACCCAGTACTTC	CASNGAGETQYF
NA	TRBV10-3	TRBJ1-1	NA	TGTGCCATCAGTGAGAACAGGGTAGGGGACACTGAAGCTTTCTTT	CAISENRVGDTEAFF
NA	TRBV7-2	TRBJ1-6	NA	TGTGCTAGCAGCTCGGACGTTAATTCACCCCTCCACTTT	CASSSDVNSPLHF
NA	TRBV6-6	TRBJ2-7	TRBD1	TGTGCCAGCTGCAACCCGAGCAGGGGGAACTACGAGCAGTACTTC	CASCNPSRGNYEQYF
NA	TRBV7-9	TRBJ2-1	TRBD2	TGTGCCAGCAGCCCACGCGCGGGAGGGCCGCATGAGCAGTTCTTC	CASSPRAGGPHEQFF
few	TRBV4-1	TRBJ2-2	NA	TGCGCCAGCAGCCAAGAACCCACAGAGGGGTACACCGGGGAGCTGTTTTTT	CASSQEPTEGYTGELFF
NA	TRBV24-1	TRBJ2-1	TRBD2	TGTGCCACCAGGGGGACTAGCCTTGACAATGAGCAGTTCTTC	CATRGTSLDNEQFF
many	TRBV7-2	TRBJ2-7	TRBD2	TGTGCCAGCAGCTTAGCGGCTAGCGGGTCCTACGAGCAGTACTTC	CASSLAASGSYEQYF
NA	TRBV28	TRBJ2-3	NA	TGTGCCAGCAGTTCCCCCGACAGTTCCCCTAGCACAGATACGCAGTATTTT	CASSSPDSSPSTDTQYF
NA	TRBV29-1	TRBJ1-2	NA	TGCAGCGTTGAAGGCAGGGTATACGGCTACACCTTC	CSVEGRVYGYTF
few	TRBV12-3/TRBV12-4	TRBJ2-7	NA	TGTGCCAGCAGTTTCCCATCGGCAGGGGCGAACGAGCAGTACTTC	CASSFPSAGANEQYF
few	TRBV20-1	TRBJ2-1	NA	TGCAGTGCTAGAGCGGGGGGCATTGAGCAGTTCTTC	CSARAGGIEQFF
NA	TRBV20-1	TRBJ1-1	TRBD1	TGCAGTGCTAGAAGACAGGGAGCCATGAACACTGAAGCTTTCTTT	CSARRQGAMNTEAFF